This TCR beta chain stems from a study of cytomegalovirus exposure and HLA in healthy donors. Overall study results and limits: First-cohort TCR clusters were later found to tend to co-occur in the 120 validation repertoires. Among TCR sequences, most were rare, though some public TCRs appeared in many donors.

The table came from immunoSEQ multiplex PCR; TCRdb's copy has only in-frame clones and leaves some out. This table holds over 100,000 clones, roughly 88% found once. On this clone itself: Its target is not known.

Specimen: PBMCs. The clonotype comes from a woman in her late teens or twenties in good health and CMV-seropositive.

This CDR3 is CASRSPSGSYNEQFF. CDR3 coding DNA: TGCGCCAGCAGATCCCCTAGCGGATCCTACAATGAGCAGTTCTTC. V and J are TRBV10-2 and TRBJ2-1, with TRBD2 matching 7 bases. Germline values: CDR1 WSHSY, CDR2 SAAADI. Germline trimming cut 6 bases from V and 1 base from J; bases unmatched to any gene: 6. This CDR3 has 15 residues.